This T cell receptor beta chain is drawn from a study of cytomegalovirus exposure and HLA in healthy donors. CDR1 and CDR2 (germline): LNHDA, SQIVND (reference sequence). J was trimmed by 4 bases and V by 5 bases; bases with no gene match: 5. The CDR3 is 15 residues long. This clone was detected only a few times. Its target is unknown. Using immunoSEQ multiplex PCR, the repertoire was profiled, and TCRdb retains in-frame clones only, with some absent. The repertoire includes about 110,000 clones, over 75% of them detected once, and roughly 3% sits in the top ten. Study-wide results and limits: A few chains tied to CMV proved CMV antigen-specific in vitro.

This sequence joins TRBV19 and TRBJ1-5; TRBD1 matches at 10 bases. The sequenced sample consisted of PBMCs. The origin of this receptor is a woman aged 18 to 35 in good health and CMV-seronegative. This CDR3 reads CASSVRTGGNQPQHF. Here the CDR3 DNA reads TGTGCCAGTAGTGTGCGGACAGGGGGTAATCAGCCCCAGCATTTT.